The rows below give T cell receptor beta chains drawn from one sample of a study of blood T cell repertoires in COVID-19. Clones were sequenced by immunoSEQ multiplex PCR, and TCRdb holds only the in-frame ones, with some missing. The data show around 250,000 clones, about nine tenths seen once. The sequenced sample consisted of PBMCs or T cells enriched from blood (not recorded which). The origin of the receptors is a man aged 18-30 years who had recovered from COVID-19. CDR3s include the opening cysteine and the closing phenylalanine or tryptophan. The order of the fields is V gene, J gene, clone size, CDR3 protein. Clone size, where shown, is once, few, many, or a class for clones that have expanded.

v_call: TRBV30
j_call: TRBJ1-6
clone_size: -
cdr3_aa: CAWSAGGVGFYPLHF

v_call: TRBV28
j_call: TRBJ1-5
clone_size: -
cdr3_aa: CASSLWKGDNQPQHF

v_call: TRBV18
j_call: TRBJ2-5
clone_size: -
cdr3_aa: CASSPPQGTQETQYF

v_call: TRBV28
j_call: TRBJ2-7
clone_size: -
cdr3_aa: CASSLTSREQYF

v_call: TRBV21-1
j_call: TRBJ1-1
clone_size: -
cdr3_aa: CASSKATGLRKEPVNTEAFF

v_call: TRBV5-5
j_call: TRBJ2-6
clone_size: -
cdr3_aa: CASSLTPTGSGANVLTF

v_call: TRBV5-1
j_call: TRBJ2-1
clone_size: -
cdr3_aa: CASSLAESWDSVFF

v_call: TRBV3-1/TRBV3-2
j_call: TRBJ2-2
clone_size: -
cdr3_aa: CASSHSRGLNTGELFF

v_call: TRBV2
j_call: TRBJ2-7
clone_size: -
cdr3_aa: CASSDTGSYEQYF

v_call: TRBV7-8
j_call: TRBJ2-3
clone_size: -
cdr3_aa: CASSPRTDTQYF

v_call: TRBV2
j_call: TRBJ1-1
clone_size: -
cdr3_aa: CASTGGTEAFF

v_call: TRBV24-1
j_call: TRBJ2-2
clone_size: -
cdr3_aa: CATSDSMGLAGVNTGELFF

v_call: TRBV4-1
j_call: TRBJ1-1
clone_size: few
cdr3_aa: CASSQDSFSEAFF

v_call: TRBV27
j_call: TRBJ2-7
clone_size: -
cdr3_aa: CASSLGGGSSYEQYF

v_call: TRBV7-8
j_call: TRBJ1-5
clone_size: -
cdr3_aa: CASRQGTNQPQHF

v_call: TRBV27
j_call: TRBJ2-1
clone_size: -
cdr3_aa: CASSYESSYNEQFF

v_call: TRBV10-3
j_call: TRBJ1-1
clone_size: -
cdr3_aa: CAISVEERTEAFF